The next 32 T cell receptor beta chains were all read from a single sample in a study of T cell responses to AZD1222 COVID-19 vaccine. Profiling relied on immunoSEQ multiplex PCR, and the TCRdb table lists in-frame clones only, not all of them. The data show approximately 60,000 clones, less than 90% seen once. Specimen: peripheral blood, collected 28 days after the second AZD1222 dose. The source of these receptors is an adult who received the AZD1222 COVID-19 vaccine.

The chain uses TRBV7-6 and TRBJ1-1; D remains unclear. The CDR3 consists of 15 residues. Trimming left V 5 bases short and J 0 bases short, with 13 bases between. Germline V gives CDR1 SGHVS, CDR2 FNYEAQ. CDR3 loop: CASSLRVGVNTEAFF. The DNA for the CDR3 is TGTGCCAGCAGCCTTAGGGTTGGGGTGAACACTGAAGCTTTCTTT.

The V call is TRBV18, the J call TRBJ2-3; TRBD1 or TRBD2 may be the D gene (5 bases each). The CDR3 consists of 15 residues. V was shortened by 4 bases and J by 2 bases, with 13 bases between the two germline ends. The V gene's germline CDR1 is KGHSH and CDR2 LQKENI. The CDR3 is CASSLLGRDTDTQYF. In nucleotides, the CDR3 is TGTGCCAGCTCACTACTGGGACGGGACACAGATACGCAGTATTTT.

The chain carries TRBV14 and TRBJ1-1, with D maybe TRBD1 (5 bases). Germline V gene data show CDR1 as SGHDN and CDR2 as FVKESK. The germline V and J ends were trimmed by 0 bases and 5 bases, with 10 bases remaining between them. CDR3 length: 14 residues. CDR3 protein: CASSQDGAWTEAFF. The CDR3 region has the DNA TGTGCCAGCAGCCAAGACGGGGCATGGACTGAAGCTTTCTTT. Full variable domain (remainder filled in from reference TRBV14 and TRBJ1-1): EAGVTQFPSHSVIEKGQTVTLRCDPISGHDNLYWYRRVMGKEIKFLLHFVKESKQDESGMPNNRFLAERTGGTYSTLKVQPAELEDSGVYFCASSQDGAWTEAFFGQGTRLTVV.

This clone was observed a handful of times. This chain uses TRBV9 with TRBJ2-2; D not certain. From germline, CDR1 is SGDLS and CDR2 YYNGEE. The CDR3 is 15 amino acids. V lost 3 bases to trimming and J lost 7 bases, with 16 bases between them. This chain's CDR3 is CASSASHVKHGELFF. The CDR3 DNA sequence: TGTGCCAGCAGCGCAAGTCACGTTAAGCACGGGGAGCTGTTTTTT.

This chain links TRBV7-2 with TRBJ2-1; TRBD2 matches at 13 bases. This CDR3 has 17 residues. Germline V gives CDR1 SGHTA, CDR2 FQGNSA. Trimming cost V 5 bases and J 0 bases; bases outside gene matches: 4. The CDR3 region is CASSHRLAGGSYNEQFF. The CDR3 nucleotides are TGTGCCAGCAGCCACAGACTAGCGGGGGGCTCCTACAATGAGCAGTTCTTC. Together with reference TRBV7-2 and TRBJ2-1, the CDR3 gives the full variable domain: GAGVSQSPSNKVTEKGKDVELRCDPISGHTALYWYRQSLGQGLEFLIYFQGNSAPDKSGLPSDRFSAERTGGSVSTLTIQRTQQEDSAVYLCASSHRLAGGSYNEQFFGPGTRLTVL.

This chain uses TRBV7-9 with TRBJ1-2; D is unresolved. Germline lookup yields CDR1 SEHNR and CDR2 FQNEAQ (reference sequence). V was trimmed by 1 base and J by 6 bases, leaving 6 bases between them. The CDR3 is made up of 12 amino acids. The DNA for the CDR3 is TGTGCCAGCAGCTTAGGAGCGCATGGCTACACCTTC. Its protein is CASSLGAHGYTF.

This chain connects TRBV28 to TRBJ1-1; no clear D gene. Germline CDR1 is MDHEN and CDR2 is SYDVKM. Trimming stripped 6 bases from V and 0 bases from J, with 11 bases between. CDR3 length equals 14 residues. This chain's CDR3 is CASSPYQMNTEAFF. The CDR3 coding sequence is TGTGCCAGCAGCCCTTACCAGATGAACACTGAAGCTTTCTTT.

The chain is built from TRBV5-1 and TRBJ1-5, with D unclear. CDR1 and CDR2 from the germline V gene are SGHRS and YFSETQ. The germline V and J ends were trimmed by 1 base and 6 bases, with 8 bases remaining between them. The CDR3 has 13 residues. CDR3 amino acids: CASSLLGGQPQHF. DNA of the CDR3: TGCGCCAGCAGCTTGTTAGGTGGTCAGCCCCAGCATTTT.

The chain has TRBV11-2 and TRBJ2-7; 10 bases are a match to TRBD2. Germline-derived CDR1 and CDR2 are SGHAT and FQNNGV. CDR3 size: 14 residues. J was trimmed by 2 bases and V by 5 bases; bases with no gene match: 3. CDR3 sequence: CASSHGTSAYEQYF. CDR3 DNA sequence: TGTGCCAGCAGCCACGGGACTAGCGCCTACGAGCAGTACTTC.

The J gene is TRBJ1-1, the V gene TRBV5-1, with a possible D match to TRBD1 (6 bases). This CDR3 is built from 16 residues. Germline V gives CDR1 SGHRS, CDR2 YFSETQ. V lost 1 base, J lost 5 bases, and 18 bases lay in between. CDR3 nucleotide sequence: TGCGCCAGCAGCTTGCAAGGTTCCCAGGGGCGGACTGAAGCTTTCTTT. This sequence encodes CASSLQGSQGRTEAFF. Looking up the rest from reference TRBV5-1 and TRBJ1-1 gives the full variable domain: KAGVTQTPRYLIKTRGQQVTLSCSPISGHRSVSWYQQTPGQGLQFLFEYFSETQRNKGNFPGRFSGRQFSNSRSEMNVSTLELGDSALYLCASSLQGSQGRTEAFFGQGTRLTVV.

This CDR3 reads CASSLGTRTSPLHF. Written as DNA, the CDR3 is TGTGCCAGTAGTCTCGGGACCAGGACTTCGCCCCTCCACTTT. V and J are TRBV19 and TRBJ1-6; possible D gene TRBD1, 5 bases. Germline CDR1 LNHDA, CDR2 SQIVND (reference sequence). Between the trimmed V and J ends, which lost 5 bases and 13 bases, there was a span of 18 bases. The CDR3 has 14 residues. The entire variable domain, with the rest obtained from reference TRBV19 and TRBJ1-6, is as follows: DGGITQSPKYLFRKEGQNVTLSCEQNLNHDAMYWYRQDPGQGLRLIYYSQIVNDFQKGDIAEGYSVSREKKESFPLTVTSAQKNPTAFYLCASSLGTRTSPLHFGNGTRLTVT.

J is TRBJ2-5 and V is TRBV3-1 (or the pseudogene TRBV3-2); the D call may be TRBD1 or TRBD2 (5 bases each). V was shortened by 4 bases and J by 3 bases, with 9 bases between the two germline ends. Germline loops: CDR1 LGHDT, CDR2 YNNKEL (reference sequence). This CDR3 has 13 amino acids. The DNA of the CDR3 is TGTGCCAGCAGCCGGGGGATCGAAGAGACCCAGTACTTC. This sequence encodes CASSRGIEETQYF.

This chain connects TRBV29-1 to TRBJ2-2, with D maybe TRBD1 (6 bases). Germline CDR1 and CDR2: SQVTM and ANQGSEA. The V and J ends lost 4 bases and 3 bases respectively, with 18 bases between them. This CDR3 contains 16 residues. The CDR3 protein is CSVGYRQGLDTGELFF. For the CDR3, the DNA is TGCAGCGTTGGATACCGGCAGGGGCTAGACACCGGGGAGCTGTTTTTT.

The V gene is TRBV28, the J gene TRBJ1-2, with D uncertain. The CDR3 spans 12 residues. Germline V gene lookup returns CDR1 MDHEN and CDR2 SYDVKM. CDR3 loop: CAAHQWGYGYTF. In DNA, the CDR3 is TGTGCGGCGCACCAGTGGGGCTATGGCTACACCTTC.

The chain combines TRBV3-1 (or the pseudogene TRBV3-2) with TRBJ2-6; D is undetermined. The CDR3 loop spans 15 amino acids. V gave up 3 bases and J gave up 0 bases, with 6 bases separating them. Germline V CDR1 and CDR2: LGHDT, YNNKEL (reference sequence). DNA for the CDR3: TGTGCCAGCAGCCACGACAACTCTGGGGCCAACGTCCTGACTTTC. Amino acids: CASSHDNSGANVLTF.

V gene TRBV6-5 combines with J gene TRBJ1-5; no clear D. The CDR3 is 14 residues long. From germline, CDR1 is MNHEY and CDR2 SVGAGI. The germline V and J ends were trimmed by 7 bases and 1 base, with 11 bases remaining between them. The CDR3 region has the DNA TGTGCCAGCATCCAGGCGATGAGCAATCAGCCCCAGCATTTT. Its translation: CASIQAMSNQPQHF.

This clone was seen only once. V is TRBV2 and J is TRBJ1-1, with D maybe TRBD1 (5 bases). This CDR3 spans 13 amino acids. Germline-derived CDR1 and CDR2 are SNHLY and FYNNEI. V lost 5 bases and J lost 6, with 13 bases in between. DNA of the CDR3: TGTGCCAGCAGTCCAAGACAGATCCCTGAAGCTTTCTTT. Translation: CASSPRQIPEAFF.

V gene TRBV27 combines with J gene TRBJ1-5; 8 positions agree with TRBD1. CDR1 is MNHEY, CDR2 SMNVEV, per germline (reference sequence). The CDR3 loop spans 16 amino acids. J gave up 1 base and V 7 bases, and 9 bases lay outside the gene matches. CDR3 DNA sequence: TGTGCCAGCAAGCGCTCAGGGGGCTGGAGCAATCAGCCCCAGCATTTT. It codes for CASKRSGGWSNQPQHF.

The chain's CDR3 is CASSLAGGPNTGELFF. The CDR3 DNA reads as TGTGCCAGCAGCTTGGCGGGGGGGCCGAACACCGGGGAGCTGTTTTTT. The chain joins TRBV5-8 to TRBJ2-2; 8 nucleotides match TRBD2. V dropped 0 bases and J dropped 0; count of bases not matched to a gene: 1. Germline V gives CDR1 SGHTS, CDR2 YDEGEE. The length of the CDR3 is 16 residues.

The chain is built from TRBV9 and TRBJ2-2; weak D call: TRBD2 (5 bases). The V and J ends lost 4 bases and 0 bases respectively, with 13 bases between them. CDR3 length equals 16 residues. Germline CDR1 is SGDLS and CDR2 is YYNGEE. Written as DNA, the CDR3 is TGTGCCAGCAGCACCCGGGGAGACGCGAACACCGGGGAGCTGTTTTTT. As protein: CASSTRGDANTGELFF.

The rearrangement joins TRBV7-3 to TRBJ1-2, with a tentative D call TRBD1 (5 bases). CDR3 length: 14 amino acids. Trimming stripped 0 bases from V and 5 bases from J, with 10 bases between. The V gene's germline CDR1 is SGHTA and CDR2 FQGTGA. CDR3 bases: TGTGCCAGCAGCTTAACTGCGGACACTTATGGCTACACCTTC. Protein product: CASSLTADTYGYTF.

V gene TRBV29-1 combines with J gene TRBJ1-5; 7 bases match TRBD1. The junction had 6 bases not matched to a gene; V was cut back by 4 bases and J by 6 bases. From germline, CDR1 is SQVTM and CDR2 ANQGSEA. This CDR3 is 13 amino acids long. This chain's CDR3 is CSVADREGQPQHF. The CDR3 DNA sequence: TGCAGCGTTGCTGACAGGGAAGGTCAGCCCCAGCATTTT.

The chain uses TRBV7-9 and TRBJ2-6; D perhaps matches TRBD2 (5 bases). Germline V gene sequence: CDR1 SEHNR, CDR2 FQNEAQ (reference sequence). CDR3 length equals 15 residues. The germline V and J ends were trimmed by 7 bases and 0 bases, with 10 bases remaining between them. The CDR3 sequence is CASTFGSSGANVLTF. CDR3 DNA sequence: TGTGCCAGCACCTTTGGGAGCTCTGGGGCCAACGTCCTGACTTTC.

The sample holds a few counts of this clone. The chain combines TRBV9 with TRBJ1-3; D is unresolved. CDR3 size: 15 residues. With 3 bases removed from V and 4 bases from J, the gap between germline ends came to 14 bases. Per the germline V gene, CDR1 is SGDLS and CDR2 is YYNGEE. CDR3 DNA sequence: TGTGCCAGCAGCGGATCCTACAACGCCGGAAACACCATATATTTT. This gives the protein CASSGSYNAGNTIYF.

In its sample, this clone was seen once. The chain couples TRBV11-3 to TRBJ2-3; possibly TRBD1 for D (6 bases). The CDR3 totals 15 residues. V shed 7 bases and J shed 5 bases, with 19 bases lying between them. Germline V gene data show CDR1 as SGHNT and CDR2 as YENEEA. This CDR3 is CASNMTGRARDTQYF. CDR3 sequence (DNA): TGTGCCAGCAATATGACAGGCCGAGCTAGAGATACGCAGTATTTT.

This rearrangement joins TRBV3-1 (or the pseudogene TRBV3-2) to TRBJ1-6; D may be TRBD1 (5 bases). The V end lost 3 bases, the J end lost 10 bases, and 16 bases lay between the germline ends. The CDR3 runs 15 residues. Germline-derived CDR1 and CDR2 are LGHDT and YNNKEL (reference sequence). DNA of the CDR3: TGTGCCAGCAGCCAGTCCGCGACAGCCGGATCACCCCTCCACTTT. Its protein is CASSQSATAGSPLHF.

The V and J genes are TRBV25-1 and TRBJ1-1; D gene unclear. Germline CDR1 reads MGHDK; CDR2 reads SYGVNS. V gave up 5 bases and J gave up 1 base, with 14 bases separating them. The CDR3 has 15 amino acids. For the CDR3, the DNA is TGTGCCAGCAGTAGTGTTCCGTGGGGGAACACTGAAGCTTTCTTT. Translation gives CASSSVPWGNTEAFF. The variable domain in full, completed from reference TRBV25-1 and TRBJ1-1, reads EADIYQTPRYLVIGTGKKITLECSQTMGHDKMYWYQQDPGMELHLIHYSYGVNSTEKGDLSSESTVSRIRTEHFPLTLESARPSHTSQYLCASSSVPWGNTEAFFGQGTRLTVV.

The chain recombines TRBV27 with TRBJ2-1, with 9 bases lining up with TRBD1. With 6 bases clipped from V and 8 bases from J, the junction kept 8 bases outside the gene matches. Germline CDR1 is MNHEY and CDR2 is SMNVEV (reference sequence). The CDR3 contains 14 residues. The CDR3 DNA is TGTGCCAGCAGCCCAGGACAGGGGCGGCATGAGCAGTTCTTC. Translating it yields CASSPGQGRHEQFF.

The chain recombines TRBV19 with TRBJ2-2; D remains ambiguous. CDR1 and CDR2 from the germline V gene are LNHDA and SQIVND (reference sequence). CDR3 size: 16 residues. Between the trimmed V and J ends, which lost 0 bases and 3 bases, there was a span of 11 bases. The CDR3 nucleotides are TGTGCCAGTAGTATAGATGAGAGGATGGACACCGGGGAGCTGTTTTTT. It codes for CASSIDERMDTGELFF.

This chain uses TRBV19 with TRBJ1-4, with D tentatively TRBD1 (5 bases). From germline, CDR1 is LNHDA and CDR2 SQIVND (reference sequence). The CDR3 length is 15 residues. The V end lost 4 bases, the J end lost 3 bases, and 12 bases lay between the germline ends. CDR3 coding DNA: TGTGCCAGTAGTAACCAGGGATGGGCTAATGAAAAACTGTTTTTT. This gives the protein CASSNQGWANEKLFF.

V gene TRBV5-1 combines with J gene TRBJ2-7; 8 positions match TRBD2. CDR1 is SGHRS and CDR2 is YFSETQ in the germline V gene. The trim removed 4 bases at V and 6 bases at J, leaving 9 bases unmatched. The CDR3 has 14 residues. The CDR3 sequence is CASSGSGLAIEQYF. CDR3 DNA: TGCGCCAGCAGCGGATCCGGACTAGCAATCGAGCAGTACTTC.

The V and J genes are TRBV19 and TRBJ2-2; no firm D call. This CDR3 region has 14 residues. V was shortened by 9 bases and J by 1 base, with 12 bases between the two germline ends. CDR1 is LNHDA and CDR2 is SQIVND in the germline V gene (reference sequence). Here the CDR3 DNA reads TGTGCCAGCCTGGGGAAATTGAACACCGGGGAGCTGTTTTTT. It codes for CASLGKLNTGELFF.